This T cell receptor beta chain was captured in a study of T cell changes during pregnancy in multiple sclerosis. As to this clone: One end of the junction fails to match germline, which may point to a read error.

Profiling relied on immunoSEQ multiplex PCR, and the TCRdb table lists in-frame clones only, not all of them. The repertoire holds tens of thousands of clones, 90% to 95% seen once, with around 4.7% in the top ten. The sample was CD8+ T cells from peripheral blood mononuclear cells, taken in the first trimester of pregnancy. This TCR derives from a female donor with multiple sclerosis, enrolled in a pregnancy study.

The CDR3 loop reads CGTGLSDYNEQFF. The CDR3 coding sequence is TGCGGGACAGGACTTTCTGATTACAATGAGCAGTTCTTC. The chain carries TRBV27 and TRBJ2-1; 8 bases are shared with TRBD1. CDR1 and CDR2 (germline): MNHEY, SMNVEV (reference sequence). This CDR3 spans 13 amino acids.